A single sample is the source of the 18 T cell receptor beta chains below, sequenced in a study of STAT3 mutations in large granular lymphocyte leukemia. Overall study results and limits: Every T-LGLL patient had at least one immunodominant TCRbeta clonotype.

Clones were read by immunoSEQ multiplex PCR, and TCRdb kept only the in-frame ones, dropping some. Found here are some 13,000 clones, roughly 85% of them singletons; the top ten hold about 12%. Their antigen targets remain unknown. The sample was PBMCs. The receptor set was obtained from a human donor with T large granular lymphocyte leukemia. Some clones in this sample may be carry-over from other donors' samples.

The V gene is TRBV2, the J gene TRBJ1-3; the D is unclear. V was shortened by 7 bases and J by 1 base, with 14 bases between the two germline ends. Per the germline V gene, CDR1 is SNHLY and CDR2 is FYNNEI. The CDR3 is 15 residues long. Here the CDR3 DNA reads TGTGCCAGCAAGACCCAGCGGGGTTCTGGAAACACCATATATTTT. Translating it yields CASKTQRGSGNTIYF.

The chain joins TRBV6-1 to TRBJ2-3, with 7 positions matching TRBD1. Germline V gene lookup returns CDR1 MNHNS and CDR2 SASEGT. The CDR3 is 17 amino acids. Trimming at V came to 2 bases and at J to 2 bases, leaving 10 bases not matched to a gene. Here the CDR3 reads CASSEKRGQRYTDTQYF. DNA for the CDR3: TGTGCCAGCAGTGAAAAGAGGGGACAGCGATACACAGATACGCAGTATTTT.

The rearrangement uses TRBV5-4 and TRBJ2-5, with 7 bases that match TRBD1. Losses at the gene ends were 4 bases for V and 1 base for J; bases not matched to a gene: 4. In germline, CDR1 is SGHNT, CDR2 YYREEE (reference sequence). CDR3 length equals 14 residues. The CDR3 DNA follows: TGTGCCAGCAGCCCAGGACAGGCCCAAGAGACCCAGTACTTC. Translating it yields CASSPGQAQETQYF.

The V and J genes are TRBV19 and TRBJ1-4, with D possibly matching TRBD1 (5 bases). The V gene lost 8 bases and the J gene lost 7 bases, with 17 bases spanning the gap. The CDR3 is made up of 14 amino acids. Germline V gene data show CDR1 as LNHDA and CDR2 as SQIVND (reference sequence). The CDR3 DNA follows: TGTGCCAGTGGAGTTGGGACGCGGAGTGAAAAACTGTTTTTT. Translating gives CASGVGTRSEKLFF.

J is TRBJ2-1 and V is TRBV5-8; D is uncertain. Looked up from germline, CDR1 is SGHTS and CDR2 is YDEGEE. The V and J ends lost 1 base and 4 bases respectively, with 6 bases between them. The CDR3 contains 13 residues. This chain's CDR3 is CASSLRRYNEQFF. The CDR3 DNA reads as TGTGCCAGCAGCTTGAGACGGTACAATGAGCAGTTCTTC.

The chain joins TRBV7-9 to TRBJ2-6, with 11 bases identical to TRBD2. The CDR3 totals 19 residues. CDR1 is SEHNR, CDR2 FQNEAQ, per germline (reference sequence). J lost 2 bases, V lost 5 bases, and 11 bases had no gene match. The CDR3 DNA reads TGTGCCAGCAGCCCCACTAGACTAGCGGGATACGCTGGGGCCAACGTCCTGACTTTC. As protein: CASSPTRLAGYAGANVLTF.

V and J are TRBV7-8 and TRBJ1-1; D gene uncertain. V dropped 5 bases and J dropped 11 bases, with 15 bases sitting between them. Germline-derived CDR1 and CDR2 are SGHVS and FQNEAQ. The CDR3 loop spans 12 amino acids. In nucleotides, the CDR3 is TGTGCCAGCAGCCGAATGGGTGAAAGCGCTTTCTTT. It codes for CASSRMGESAFF.

Worth noting for this clone: Compared with germline, one end of the junction differs, possibly owing to a read error. The chain joins TRBV5-6 to TRBJ2-1, with D perhaps being TRBD1 or TRBD2 (5 bases each). The CDR3 loop spans 15 amino acids. CDR1 is SGHDT and CDR2 is YYEEEE in the germline V gene. CDR3 region: CASTLGRSSYNEQFF. In nucleotides, the CDR3 is TGTGCCAGCACCTTGGGACGGAGCTCCTACAATGAGCAGTTCTTC.

This chain links TRBV6-7 with TRBJ2-7, with 7 bases lining up with TRBD1. TRBV6-7 is filed as an ORF, its function uncertain. With 6 bases clipped from V and 3 bases from J, the junction kept 8 bases outside the gene matches. CDR3 size: 14 residues. The CDR3 loop reads CASSWTGPIYEQYV. CDR3 sequence (DNA): TGTGCCAGCAGCTGGACAGGTCCTATCTACGAGCAGTACGTC.

In its sample, this clone was seen once. V usage is TRBV6-5 and J usage is TRBJ2-1; tentatively, D is TRBD2 (6 bases). This CDR3 spans 15 amino acids. CDR1 is MNHEY, CDR2 SVGAGI, per germline. Trimming shortened V by 6 bases and J by 3 bases, and 15 bases separated the two germline ends. This chain's CDR3 is CASRRDAPGYNEQFF. The CDR3, as DNA: TGTGCCAGCAGGCGGGACGCCCCCGGCTACAATGAGCAGTTCTTC.

DNA of the CDR3: TGTGCCAGCAGTGAATCTGGGGGCAGCTCCTACGAGCAGTACGTC. Its protein is CASSESGGSSYEQYV. V usage is TRBV6-1 and J usage is TRBJ2-7, with D possibly TRBD1 on 6 matching bases. The germline V gene encodes CDR1 MNHNS and CDR2 SASEGT. The V end was cut by 2 bases, the J end by 0 bases, with 11 bases between. The CDR3 length is 15 residues.

The sample holds one count of this clone. This chain joins TRBV15 and TRBJ2-5; D gene unclear. CDR3 length: 13 amino acids. With 0 bases removed from V and 5 bases from J, the gap between germline ends came to 7 bases. The germline CDR1 and CDR2 sequences are LNHNV and YYDKDF (reference sequence). CDR3 bases: TGTGCCACCAGCAGAGAACGGTACGAGACCCAGTACTTC. Translation gives CATSRERYETQYF.

The gene calls are TRBV4-1 and TRBJ2-3; perhaps TRBD2 as D (6 bases). The CDR3 is 15 residues long. Germline V gene lookup returns CDR1 MGHRA and CDR2 YSYEKL. V lost 3 bases to trimming and J lost 1 base, with 11 bases between them. CDR3 residues: CASSQWWEGTDTQYF. DNA for the CDR3: TGCGCCAGCAGCCAGTGGTGGGAGGGCACAGATACGCAGTATTTT.

V and J are TRBV15 and TRBJ1-2; D call uncertain. With 3 bases removed from V and 0 bases from J, the gap between germline ends came to 11 bases. This CDR3 region has 15 residues. The V gene's germline CDR1 is LNHNV and CDR2 YYDKDF (reference sequence). Here the CDR3 reads CATSRSDPANYGYTF. As DNA, the CDR3 is TGTGCCACCAGCAGGTCCGATCCAGCTAACTATGGCTACACCTTC.

By sample fraction, this clone is large. This chain connects TRBV9 to TRBJ2-2, with a tentative D call TRBD2 (5 bases). This CDR3 spans 14 amino acids. CDR1 SGDLS and CDR2 YYNGEE come from the germline V gene. Trimming pared 6 bases from V and 4 bases from J, leaving 13 bases between. CDR3 sequence reads: CASTSRGSTGELFF. For the CDR3, the DNA is TGTGCCAGCACATCCCGGGGATCCACCGGGGAGCTGTTTTTT.

V usage is TRBV5-1 and J usage is TRBJ2-4, with D tentatively TRBD1 (6 bases). Germline CDR1 SGHRS, CDR2 YFSETQ. This CDR3 has 13 amino acids. V was cut by 3 bases and J by 6 bases, with 10 bases left in between. The CDR3 spells CASSWDTRNIQYF. The DNA for the CDR3 is TGCGCCAGCAGCTGGGACACTAGAAACATTCAGTACTTC. The full variable domain, completed using reference TRBV5-1 and TRBJ2-4, is KAGVTQTPRYLIKTRGQQVTLSCSPISGHRSVSWYQQTPGQGLQFLFEYFSETQRNKGNFPGRFSGRQFSNSRSEMNVSTLELGDSALYLCASSWDTRNIQYFGAGTRLSVL.

The V and J genes are TRBV5-8 and TRBJ2-3; no reliable D call. Between the trimmed V and J ends, which lost 0 bases and 0 bases, there was a span of 8 bases. The CDR3 extends over 15 amino acids. CDR1 SGHTS and CDR2 YDEGEE come from the germline V gene. In DNA, the CDR3 is TGTGCCAGCAGCTTGGGGGCGCCTAGCACAGATACGCAGTATTTT. Its protein is CASSLGAPSTDTQYF.

This chain links TRBV10-3 with TRBJ1-1; D possibly corresponds to TRBD1 (5 bases). CDR1 is ENHRY and CDR2 is SYGVKD in the germline V gene. With 7 bases removed from V and 8 bases from J, the gap between germline ends came to 11 bases. This CDR3 has 11 amino acids. The CDR3 sequence is CAIMDTREAFF. The DNA for the CDR3 is TGTGCCATCATGGACACGCGAGAAGCTTTCTTT.